This T cell receptor beta chain emerged from a study of post-analysis software for immune sequencing data. Overall study context: Some patients lacked subtype; others had relapsing-remitting, secondary progressive or progressive-relapsing disease. Overall study results and limits: Controls had significantly higher normalized Chao1 diversity than multiple sclerosis patients. Strong co-clustering by F measure was seen for same-batch samples. Higher frequency in patients than in controls was seen for roughly five TRBV segments, with TRBV5-6, TRBV5-1 and TRBV20-1 among them.

A remark on this clonotype: Its antigen is as yet unknown.

Prepared TCR beta cDNA libraries contained unique molecular identifiers. Once about 0.95 to 10 million T cells were used, roughly 0.5 million cDNA molecules resulted. TCRdb re-analysed the PCR reads in MiXCR, keeping a single row per CDR3 protein. The data show 700,000 to 800,000 distinct CDR3 sequences, about 32% seen once. The CDR3 is made up of 14 amino acids. The ends were cut back, 2 bases at V and 0 bases at J, with 7 bases in the middle. The chain is built from TRBV12-3 or TRBV12-4 and TRBJ2-5; D gene ambiguous. The source is a girl aged 5-17 years with multiple sclerosis. Sequencing was done on a sample of blood. The CDR3 DNA sequence: TGTGCCAGCAGTTTAAGTCAGAACCAAGAGACCCAGTACTTC. This encodes CASSLSQNQETQYF.